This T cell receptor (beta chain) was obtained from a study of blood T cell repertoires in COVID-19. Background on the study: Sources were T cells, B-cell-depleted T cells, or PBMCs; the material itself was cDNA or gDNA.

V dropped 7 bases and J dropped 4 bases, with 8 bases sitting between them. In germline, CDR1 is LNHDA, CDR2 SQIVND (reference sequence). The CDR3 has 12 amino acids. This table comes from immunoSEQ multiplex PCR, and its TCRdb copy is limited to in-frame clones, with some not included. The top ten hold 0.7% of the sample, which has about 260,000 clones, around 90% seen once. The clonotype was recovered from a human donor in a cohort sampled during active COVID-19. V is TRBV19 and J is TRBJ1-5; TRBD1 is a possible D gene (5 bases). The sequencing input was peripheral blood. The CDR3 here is CASTRGNQPQHF. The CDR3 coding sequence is TGTGCCAGTACGCGGGGGAATCAGCCCCAGCATTTT.